This entry is about one T cell receptor beta chain. In the authors' methods: Researchers report that nucleated cell counts were estimated from reference gene primer amplification. TCRdb's table, derived via immunoSEQ multiplex PCR, lists solely in-frame clones and lacks some. The V and J calls and clone size are taken from that table; D and trimming were inferred from the DNA. The sample has nearly 250,000 clones, 85% to 90% seen once. These data originate in a study of blood T cell repertoires in COVID-19. Overall study context: Samples representing acute and convalescent COVID-19 were sourced from the United States, Italy and Spain.

Those who participated ranged in age from roughly 18 to 90 years and resided in about two dozen US areas. In the 2 weeks before study entry, exposed participants met a COVID-19 case, which was PCR-confirmed or clinician-diagnosed. Germline assignment: CDR1 SGDLS and CDR2 YYNGEE. Trimming at V came to 4 bases and at J to 6 bases, leaving 12 bases not matched to a gene. The CDR3 has 15 amino acids. This clonotype was obtained from a man aged 45-60 years who had been exposed to COVID-19. The chain employs TRBV9 and TRBJ1-1; 7 nucleotides agree with TRBD1. Material: PBMCs or T cells enriched from blood (not recorded which). CDR3 sequence reads: CASSLQITGEPEAFF. In nucleotides, the CDR3 is TGTGCCAGCAGCCTACAGATCACAGGGGAGCCTGAAGCTTTCTTT.